Listed below are T cell receptor beta chains from one sample, sequenced in a study of CD8 T cells in Susac syndrome. A single record per CDR3 protein comes from TCRdb applying MiXCR to the immunoSEQ multiplex PCR reads. The sample includes roughly 200,000 distinct CDR3 sequences, over 85% of them seen just once. The sequenced sample consisted of CD4+ T cells from PBMCs. The receptors were gathered from a human donor in good health. Both conserved end residues are part of each CDR3. D genes are given only for firm matches. A clone size is listed for some rows: how often the clone was seen (once, few, many), or a class if it is expanded.

v_gene	j_gene	d_gene	abundance	CDR3aa	CDR3nt
TRBV12-5	TRBJ2-5	.	.	CASGLVPGAETQYF	TGTGCTAGTGGTTTGGTACCGGGGGCGGAGACCCAGTACTTC
TRBV20-1	TRBJ1-1	.	.	CSAKRSGGEAFF	TGCAGTGCCAAGAGGTCCGGGGGGGAAGCTTTCTTT
TRBV4-1	TRBJ2-6	.	.	CASSTTSANVLTF	TGCGCCAGCAGTACGACAAGCGCCAACGTCCTGACTTTC
TRBV6-2/TRBV6-3	TRBJ1-1	.	.	CASTRQNWNTEAFF	TGTGCCAGCACCCGACAGAATTGGAACACTGAAGCTTTCTTT
TRBV2	TRBJ2-1	TRBD1	.	CASTGQGRSKFF	TGTGCCAGCACGGGACAGGGGAGGTCAAAGTTCTTC
TRBV5-6	TRBJ2-1	TRBD2	once	CASSHRLAVGNEQFF	TGTGCCAGCAGCCACAGACTAGCTGTCGGCAATGAGCAGTTCTTC
TRBV5-6	TRBJ2-7	.	.	CASISGTGSYEQYF	TGTGCCAGCATCTCCGGGACGGGTTCCTACGAGCAGTACTTC
TRBV25-1	TRBJ1-2	TRBD1	.	CASSQGRGQGRDYGYTF	TGTGCCAGCAGTCAAGGGCGGGGACAGGGCAGGGACTATGGCTACACCTTC
TRBV7-3	TRBJ2-3	.	.	CASSPRLTSDTQYF	TGTGCCAGCAGCCCGCGACTTACCTCAGATACGCAGTATTTT
TRBV5-6	TRBJ2-3	TRBD2	.	CASSLLAGGGTDTQYF	TGTGCCAGCAGCCTACTAGCGGGAGGAGGTACAGATACGCAGTATTTT
TRBV3-1	TRBJ2-1	TRBD2	.	CASRDLAGGSNEQFF	TGTGCCAGCAGGGACCTAGCGGGAGGCTCCAATGAGCAGTTCTTC
TRBV29-1	TRBJ2-5	.	.	CSVDGGAGKETQYF	TGCAGCGTTGACGGTGGGGCAGGGAAGGAGACCCAGTACTTC
TRBV20-1	TRBJ2-4	TRBD2	.	CSAGSGGNKNIQYF	TGCAGTGCTGGGAGCGGGGGAAACAAAAACATTCAGTACTTC
TRBV20-1	TRBJ2-5	.	.	CSAGGRLKETQYF	TGCAGTGCCGGGGGCAGACTGAAAGAGACCCAGTACTTC
TRBV7-9	TRBJ1-6	TRBD1	.	CASSQGQGYSPLHF	TGTGCCAGCAGCCAAGGACAGGGATATTCACCCCTCCACTTT
TRBV27	TRBJ1-2	TRBD1	.	CASSFWDRGDTYGYTF	TGTGCCAGCAGTTTTTGGGACAGGGGAGATACCTATGGCTACACCTTC
TRBV15	TRBJ2-1	TRBD1	.	CATSSHRGRGNEQFF	TGTGCCACCAGCAGCCACAGGGGGCGCGGGAATGAGCAGTTCTTC
TRBV24-1	TRBJ1-1	.	.	CATSDWGRPAFF	TGTGCCACCAGTGATTGGGGGAGGCCGGCTTTCTTT
TRBV6-5	TRBJ1-6	TRBD1	.	CASTDRGHSPLHF	TGTGCCAGCACCGACAGGGGGCATTCACCCCTCCACTTT
TRBV27	TRBJ1-4	.	.	CASSLNGGTNEKLFF	TGTGCCAGCAGTTTGAATGGGGGAACTAATGAAAAACTGTTTTTT
TRBV3-1	TRBJ1-6	.	.	CASSPPGDSPLHF	TGTGCCAGCAGCCCCCCGGGGGATTCACCCCTCCACTTT
TRBV27	TRBJ2-1	TRBD2	.	CASSLKAGGSNEQFF	TGTGCCAGCAGTTTGAAAGCGGGAGGGTCCAATGAGCAGTTCTTC
TRBV23-1	TRBJ2-5	.	.	CASSRRRTGSQETQYF	TGCGCCAGCAGTCGGCGTAGAACGGGGTCACAAGAGACCCAGTACTTC
TRBV7-9	TRBJ2-7	.	once	CASSFRGGSDLQYF	TGTGCCAGCAGCTTCAGAGGGGGATCTGACTTGCAGTACTTC
TRBV7-7	TRBJ2-5	TRBD2	.	CASSPLASGGETQYF	TGTGCCAGCAGCCCCCTTGCTAGCGGGGGGGAGACCCAGTACTTC
TRBV4-1	TRBJ2-3	.	.	CASSQAGGTDTQYF	TGCGCCAGCAGCCAAGCGGGGGGCACAGATACGCAGTATTTT
TRBV30	TRBJ2-2	TRBD1	.	CAWSWTGTNTGELFF	TGTGCCTGGAGTTGGACAGGGACGAACACCGGGGAGCTGTTTTTT
TRBV6-5	TRBJ2-3	.	.	CASSTPIRGKWADTQYF	TGTGCCAGCAGTACTCCCATCAGAGGGAAGTGGGCAGATACGCAGTATTTT
TRBV29-1	TRBJ1-1	.	.	CSVASSWGTEAFF	TGCAGCGTTGCGTCATCGTGGGGCACTGAAGCTTTCTTT
TRBV5-1	TRBJ1-1	.	.	CASSLDGQNTEAFF	TGCGCCAGCAGCTTGGACGGTCAGAACACTGAAGCTTTCTTT
TRBV5-1	TRBJ1-2	.	.	CASSSISVNYGYTF	TGCGCCAGCAGCTCCATATCAGTTAACTATGGCTACACCTTC
TRBV20-1	TRBJ1-1	.	.	CSARVPGGNTEAFF	TGCAGTGCTAGAGTACCCGGGGGAAACACTGAAGCTTTCTTT
TRBV6-5	TRBJ2-5	.	.	CASSYGYEGETQYF	TGTGCCAGCAGTTATGGGTACGAAGGAGAGACCCAGTACTTC
TRBV27	TRBJ2-5	TRBD2	.	CASSLRTSGRETQYF	TGTGCCAGCAGTCTGCGGACTAGCGGCCGGGAGACCCAGTACTTC
TRBV3-1	TRBJ2-5	.	.	CASSRGPGETQYF	TGTGCCAGCAGCCGGGGACCAGGGGAGACCCAGTACTTC